Shown below are 19 T cell receptor beta chains from a single sample sequenced in a study of post-analysis software for immune sequencing data. Points from the study as a whole: There were five or six TRBV segments more frequent in patients than controls, and TRBV5-6, TRBV5-1 and TRBV20-1 were among them.

These TCRs' antigens remain unknown. Each TCR beta cDNA library carried unique molecular identifiers. TCRdb passed the PCR reads through MiXCR, listing each CDR3 protein once. The data show about 430,000 distinct CDR3 sequences, with over 30% seen just once and about 7.6% held by the top ten. Sequenced: blood. These receptors all stem from a girl aged 2-10 years with multiple sclerosis.

Only a few counts were recorded for this clonotype. The chain couples TRBV9 to TRBJ2-7; TRBD1 or TRBD2 may be the D gene (5 bases each). Germline V gene lookup returns CDR1 SGDLS and CDR2 YYNGEE. The CDR3 is 16 amino acids. The ends were cut back, 3 bases at V and 5 bases at J, with 21 bases in the middle. The CDR3 sequence: CASSADPGRGANEQYF. The CDR3 DNA sequence: TGTGCCAGCAGCGCCGATCCGGGACGTGGGGCGAACGAGCAGTACTTC. Together with reference TRBV9 and TRBJ2-7, the CDR3 gives the full variable domain: DSGVTQTPKHLITATGQRVTLRCSPRSGDLSVYWYQQSLDQGLQFLIQYYNGEERAKGNILERFSAQQFPDLHSELNLSSLELGDSALYFCASSADPGRGANEQYFGPGTRLTVT.

This clonotype was seen only a few times. The rearrangement joins TRBV28 to TRBJ2-1; no reliable D call. V was cut by 2 bases and J by 2 bases, with 7 bases left in between. This CDR3 is built from 14 residues. CDR1 is MDHEN and CDR2 is SYDVKM in the germline V gene. The CDR3 reads CASSLAATYNEQFF. The CDR3 DNA follows: TGTGCCAGCAGTTTAGCGGCGACCTACAATGAGCAGTTCTTC.

The V call is TRBV7-9, the J call TRBJ1-2; 7 nucleotides align to TRBD1. V shed 1 base and J 4 bases; nucleotides not matched to a gene: 6. Germline values: CDR1 SEHNR, CDR2 FQNEAQ (reference sequence). This CDR3 is built from 15 residues. The CDR3 region is CASSLGGQTLYGYTF. CDR3 nucleotide sequence: TGTGCCAGCAGCTTAGGGGGACAGACGCTCTATGGCTACACCTTC.

There are many counts of this clonotype. V usage is TRBV4-2 and J usage is TRBJ2-7, with 9 bases fitting TRBD2. The CDR3 runs to 17 residues. J gave up 2 bases and V 0 bases, and 8 bases lay outside the gene matches. The germline V gene has CDR1 LGHNA and CDR2 YNFKEQ. Here the CDR3 DNA reads TGTGCCAGCAGCCAAGATCGGTCTAGCGGGACCCCCTACGAGCAGTACTTC. As protein: CASSQDRSSGTPYEQYF.

This clonotype was detected a few times. The chain employs TRBV6-5 and TRBJ2-7; D is unclear. The CDR3 loop spans 13 amino acids. V was shortened by 0 bases and J by 0 bases, with 3 bases between the two germline ends. Germline V lookup: CDR1 MNHEY, CDR2 SVGAGI. The CDR3 DNA sequence: TGTGCCAGCAGTTACTCAGCCTCCTACGAGCAGTACTTC. Translated: CASSYSASYEQYF.

The chain joins TRBV20-1 to TRBJ2-1, with 9 bases lining up with TRBD2. The CDR3 extends over 17 amino acids. The V segment lost 1 base and the J segment 2 bases; nucleotides outside the gene matches: 9. The germline gives CDR1 DFQATT, CDR2 SNEGSKA (reference sequence). CDR3 region: CSARALSAGGPYNEQFF. CDR3 DNA: TGCAGTGCTAGAGCTCTCTCAGCGGGAGGCCCCTACAATGAGCAGTTCTTC.

This rearrangement joins TRBV28 to TRBJ1-4; TRBD1 might be the D (5 bases). The CDR3 is 17 amino acids. Germline V gene lookup returns CDR1 MDHEN and CDR2 SYDVKM. The V end was cut by 1 base, the J end by 5 bases, with 17 bases between. CDR3 in amino acids: CASSLSRGRGPNEKLFF. In DNA, the CDR3 is TGTGCCAGCAGTTTATCGAGAGGACGGGGCCCGAATGAAAAACTGTTTTTT.

V and J are TRBV20-1 and TRBJ1-1; D not resolved. Germline CDR1 DFQATT, CDR2 SNEGSKA (reference sequence). Trimming left V 0 bases short and J 7 bases short, with 12 bases between. The CDR3 has 13 residues. The CDR3 region is CSARDAQQIEAFF. CDR3 nucleotide sequence: TGCAGTGCTAGAGATGCTCAACAGATTGAAGCTTTCTTT.

The V gene is TRBV29-1, the J gene TRBJ2-5, with D perhaps being TRBD1 or TRBD2 (5 bases each). CDR3 length: 14 residues. Germline assignment: CDR1 SQVTM and CDR2 ANQGSEA. The germline V and J ends were trimmed by 4 bases and 11 bases, with 23 bases remaining between them. CDR3 sequence: CSVVPRGTYNEQYF. In DNA form, the CDR3 reads TGCAGCGTTGTCCCCCGGGGCACCTACAATGAGCAGTACTTC.

The chain employs TRBV7-9 and TRBJ1-4; D is unresolved. The CDR3 contains 14 residues. Germline V lookup: CDR1 SEHNR, CDR2 FQNEAQ (reference sequence). The germline V and J ends were trimmed by 7 bases and 5 bases, with 14 bases remaining between them. DNA for the CDR3: TGTGCCAGCACCGACGTGATGTCGAATGAAAAACTGTTTTTT. Translating it yields CASTDVMSNEKLFF.

This clonotype was counted between two and nine times. Here the CDR3 DNA reads TGCGCCAGCAGCTTCTCGTTGGGTGAGGGGTACGAGCAGTACTTC. Its protein is CASSFSLGEGYEQYF. The chain has TRBV5-1 and TRBJ2-7; D possibly matches TRBD1 or TRBD2 (5 bases each). From germline, CDR1 is SGHRS and CDR2 YFSETQ. There are 15 residues in the CDR3. Trimming shortened V by 2 bases and J by 4 bases, and 16 bases separated the two germline ends.

This clonotype was seen a few times. The J gene is TRBJ1-2, the V gene TRBV7-9; 7 bases line up with TRBD1. With V trimmed by 5 bases and J by 7 bases, 4 bases remained unmatched. Germline CDR1 is SEHNR and CDR2 is FQNEAQ (reference sequence). This CDR3 contains 12 residues. The CDR3 is CASSDGTAGYTF. In nucleotides, the CDR3 is TGTGCCAGCAGCGACGGGACAGCTGGCTACACCTTC.

The chain is built from TRBV20-1 and TRBJ2-1; 10 positions agree with TRBD2. CDR3 length: 13 amino acids. Germline assignment: CDR1 DFQATT and CDR2 SNEGSKA (reference sequence). V lost 5 bases and J lost 8; bases outside the gene matches: 6. The CDR3 nucleotides read TGCAGTGCTCCCGGGACTAGCGATCATGAGCAGTTCTTC. The encoded protein is CSAPGTSDHEQFF.

There are a few counts of this clonotype. The chain joins TRBV7-9 to TRBJ2-5, with a weak D call TRBD1 (6 bases). The last part of the DNA fits TRBJ2-7 better; the J call may be wrong. This CDR3 is built from 15 residues. Germline V gives CDR1 SEHNR, CDR2 FQNEAQ (reference sequence). The CDR3 bases are TGTGCCAGCAGCTTAGGGGCAGGGGACCTCTACGAGCAGTACTTC. Translation: CASSLGAGDLYEQYF.

The CDR3 nucleotides are TGTGCCAGCACCGGGAGCGGGAGGGCCGAGCACGAGCAGTACTTC. The encoded protein is CASTGSGRAEHEQYF. The chain links TRBV12-3 or TRBV12-4 to TRBJ2-7; 10 bases agree with TRBD2. The CDR3 runs 15 residues. The V gene end was trimmed by 7 bases and the J gene end by 5 bases; junction bases not matched to a gene: 11.

The CDR3 region has the DNA TGTGCCAGCACCGCCTGGGGACAGGGAGGCACTGAAGCTTTCTTT. It is translated as CASTAWGQGGTEAFF. The V and J genes are TRBV2 and TRBJ1-1, with 9 positions matching TRBD1. CDR1 SNHLY and CDR2 FYNNEI come from the germline V gene. CDR3 size: 15 residues. The J segment lost 4 bases and the V segment lost 7 bases, leaving 10 bases of the junction unmatched.

This clonotype was detected only a few times. V is TRBV6-5 and J is TRBJ2-3, with a possible D match to TRBD1 (6 bases). V lost 5 bases to trimming and J lost 7 bases, with 10 bases between them. The CDR3 is 12 amino acids. Germline V gene sequence: CDR1 MNHEY, CDR2 SVGAGI. This chain's CDR3 is CASSNTGNTQYF. The CDR3 nucleotides are TGTGCCAGCAGTAACACAGGGAATACGCAGTATTTT.

This clonotype turned up a few times. J is TRBJ2-3 and V is TRBV29-1; D possibly corresponds to TRBD2 (6 bases). Germline loops: CDR1 SQVTM, CDR2 ANQGSEA. Trimming removed 3 bases at V and 8 bases at J, with 9 bases between. This CDR3 is built from 11 residues. The CDR3 region is CSVDLGGTQYF. Written as DNA, the CDR3 is TGCAGCGTTGATCTGGGGGGTACGCAGTATTTT.

Only a few counts were recorded for this clonotype. Written as DNA, the CDR3 is TGTGCCATCAGTGAGTTCATAGGGGACGGAAGATTCCAAGAGACCCAGTACTTC. It encodes CAISEFIGDGRFQETQYF. This chain uses TRBV10-3 with TRBJ2-5; perhaps D is TRBD1 or TRBD2 (5 bases each). V was clipped by 1 base and J by 1 base, with 19 bases between them. CDR3 size: 18 residues. CDR1 ENHRY and CDR2 SYGVKD come from the germline V gene.